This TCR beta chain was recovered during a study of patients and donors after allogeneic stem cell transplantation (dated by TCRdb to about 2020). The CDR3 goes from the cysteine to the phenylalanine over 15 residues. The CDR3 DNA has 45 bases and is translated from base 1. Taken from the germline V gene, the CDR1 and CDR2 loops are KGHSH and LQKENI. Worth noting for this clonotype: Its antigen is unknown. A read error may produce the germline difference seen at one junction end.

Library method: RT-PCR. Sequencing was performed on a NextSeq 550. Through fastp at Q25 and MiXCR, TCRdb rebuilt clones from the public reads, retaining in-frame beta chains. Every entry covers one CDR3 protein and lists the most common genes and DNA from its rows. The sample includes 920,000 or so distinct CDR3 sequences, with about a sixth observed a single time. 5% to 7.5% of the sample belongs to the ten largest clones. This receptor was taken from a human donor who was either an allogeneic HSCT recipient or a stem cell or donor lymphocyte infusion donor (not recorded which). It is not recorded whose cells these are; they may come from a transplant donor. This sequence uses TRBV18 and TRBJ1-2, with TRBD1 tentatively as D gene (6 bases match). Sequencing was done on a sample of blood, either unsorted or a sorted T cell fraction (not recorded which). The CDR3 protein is CASSVKNQGNCGYTF. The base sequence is TGTGCCAGCTCAGTAAAGAACCAGGGGAACTGTGGCTACACCTTC.